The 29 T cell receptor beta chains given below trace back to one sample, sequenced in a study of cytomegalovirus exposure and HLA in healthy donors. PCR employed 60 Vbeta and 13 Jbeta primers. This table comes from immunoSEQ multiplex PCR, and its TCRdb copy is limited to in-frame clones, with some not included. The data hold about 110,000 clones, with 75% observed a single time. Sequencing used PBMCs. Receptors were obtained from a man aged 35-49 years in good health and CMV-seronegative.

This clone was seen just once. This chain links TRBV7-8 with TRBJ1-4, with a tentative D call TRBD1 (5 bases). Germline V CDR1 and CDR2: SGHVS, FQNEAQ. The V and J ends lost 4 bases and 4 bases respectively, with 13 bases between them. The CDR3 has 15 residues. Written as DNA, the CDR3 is TGTGCCAGCAGCTCCACGACAGCCCGTAATGAAAAACTGTTTTTT. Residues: CASSSTTARNEKLFF.

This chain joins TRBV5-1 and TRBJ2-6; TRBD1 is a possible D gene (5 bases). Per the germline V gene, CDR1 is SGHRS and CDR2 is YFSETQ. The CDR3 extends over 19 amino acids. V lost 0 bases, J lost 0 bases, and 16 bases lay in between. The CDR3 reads CASSLEGAELLSGANVLTF. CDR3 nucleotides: TGCGCCAGCAGCTTGGAAGGGGCGGAACTCCTCTCTGGGGCCAACGTCCTGACTTTC.

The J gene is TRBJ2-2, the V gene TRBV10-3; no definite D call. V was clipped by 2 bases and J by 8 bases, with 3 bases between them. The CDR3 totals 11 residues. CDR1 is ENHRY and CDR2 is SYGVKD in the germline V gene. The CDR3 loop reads CAISETGELFF. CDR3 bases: TGTGCCATCAGTGAGACAGGGGAGCTGTTTTTT.

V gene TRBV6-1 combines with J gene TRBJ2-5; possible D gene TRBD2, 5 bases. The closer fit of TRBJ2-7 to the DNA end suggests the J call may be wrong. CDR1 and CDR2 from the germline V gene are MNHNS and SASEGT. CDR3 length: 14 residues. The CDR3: CASSSDWTSYEQYF. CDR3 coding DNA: TGTGCCAGCAGTTCGGACTGGACCTCCTACGAGCAGTACTTC.

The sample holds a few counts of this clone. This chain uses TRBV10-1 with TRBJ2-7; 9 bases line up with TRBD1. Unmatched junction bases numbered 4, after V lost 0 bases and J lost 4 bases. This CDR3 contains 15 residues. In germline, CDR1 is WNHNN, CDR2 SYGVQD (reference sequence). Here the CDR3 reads CASSESGQGRYEQYF. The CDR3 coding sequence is TGCGCCAGCAGTGAGTCGGGACAGGGAAGGTACGAGCAGTACTTC.

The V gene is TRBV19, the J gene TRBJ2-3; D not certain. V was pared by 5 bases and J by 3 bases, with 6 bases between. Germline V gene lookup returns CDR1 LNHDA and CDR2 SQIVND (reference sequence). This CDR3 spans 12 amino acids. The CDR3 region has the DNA TGTGCCAGTAGTGCGGTGACAGATACGCAGTATTTT. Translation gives CASSAVTDTQYF.

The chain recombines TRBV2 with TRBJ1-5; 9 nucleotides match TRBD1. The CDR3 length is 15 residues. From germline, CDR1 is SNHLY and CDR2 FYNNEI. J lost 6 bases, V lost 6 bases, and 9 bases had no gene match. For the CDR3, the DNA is TGTGCCAGCAGCGATACCGGGACAGGGATTCAGCCCCAGCATTTT. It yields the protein CASSDTGTGIQPQHF.

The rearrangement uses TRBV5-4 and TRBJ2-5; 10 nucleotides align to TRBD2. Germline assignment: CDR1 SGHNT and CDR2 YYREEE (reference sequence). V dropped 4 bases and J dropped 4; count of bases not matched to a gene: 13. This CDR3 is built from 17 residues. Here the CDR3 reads CASSPGTSERIGETQYF. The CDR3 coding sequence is TGTGCCAGCAGCCCCGGGACTAGCGAAAGGATCGGAGAGACCCAGTACTTC.

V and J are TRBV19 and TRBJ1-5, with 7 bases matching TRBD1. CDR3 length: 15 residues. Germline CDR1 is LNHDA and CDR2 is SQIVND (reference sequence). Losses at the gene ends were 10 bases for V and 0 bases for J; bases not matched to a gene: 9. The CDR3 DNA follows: TGTGCCACCACACGAACAGGGGATAGCAATCAGCCCCAGCATTTT. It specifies CATTRTGDSNQPQHF.

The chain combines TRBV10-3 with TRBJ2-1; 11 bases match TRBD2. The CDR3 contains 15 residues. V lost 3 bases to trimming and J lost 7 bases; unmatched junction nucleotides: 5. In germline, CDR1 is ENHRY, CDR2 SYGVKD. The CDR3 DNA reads TGTGCCATCAGTGACGGTAGCGGGGGGGCTAATGAGCAGTTCTTC. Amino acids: CAISDGSGGANEQFF.

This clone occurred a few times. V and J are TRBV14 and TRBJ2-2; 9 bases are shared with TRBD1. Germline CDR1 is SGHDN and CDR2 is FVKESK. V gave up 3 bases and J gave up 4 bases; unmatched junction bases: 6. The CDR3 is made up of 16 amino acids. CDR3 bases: TGTGCCAGCAGCCACCTACAGGGGGCTGGCACCGGGGAGCTGTTTTTT. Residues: CASSHLQGAGTGELFF.

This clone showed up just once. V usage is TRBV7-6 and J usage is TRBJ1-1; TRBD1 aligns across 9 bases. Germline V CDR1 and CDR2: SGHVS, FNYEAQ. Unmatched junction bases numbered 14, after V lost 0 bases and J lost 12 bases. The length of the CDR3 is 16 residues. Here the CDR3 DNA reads TGTGCCAGCAGCTTAGCTGGATCCGGGACAGGGCAGATTACTTTCTTT. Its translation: CASSLAGSGTGQITFF.

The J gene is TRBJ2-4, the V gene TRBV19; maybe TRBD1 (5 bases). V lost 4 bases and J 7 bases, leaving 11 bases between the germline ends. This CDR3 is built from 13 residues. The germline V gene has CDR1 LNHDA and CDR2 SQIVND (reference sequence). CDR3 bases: TGTGCCAGTAGTACTGACAGAGAGAACATTCAGTACTTC. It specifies CASSTDRENIQYF.

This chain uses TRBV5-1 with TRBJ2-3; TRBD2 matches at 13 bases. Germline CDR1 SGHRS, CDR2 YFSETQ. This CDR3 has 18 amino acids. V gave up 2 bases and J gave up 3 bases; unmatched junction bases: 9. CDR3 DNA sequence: TGCGCCAGCAGCTTAACTAGCGGGGGGGCCCCTACTACAGATACGCAGTATTTT. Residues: CASSLTSGGAPTTDTQYF. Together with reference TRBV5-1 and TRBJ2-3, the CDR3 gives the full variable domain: KAGVTQTPRYLIKTRGQQVTLSCSPISGHRSVSWYQQTPGQGLQFLFEYFSETQRNKGNFPGRFSGRQFSNSRSEMNVSTLELGDSALYLCASSLTSGGAPTTDTQYFGPGTRLTVL.

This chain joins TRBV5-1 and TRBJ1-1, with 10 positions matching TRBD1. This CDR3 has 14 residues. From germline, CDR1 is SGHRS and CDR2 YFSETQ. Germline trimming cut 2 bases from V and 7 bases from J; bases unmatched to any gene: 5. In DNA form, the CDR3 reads TGCGCCAGCAGCTTAAGACAGGGGGCTGTTGAAGCTTTCTTT. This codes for CASSLRQGAVEAFF.

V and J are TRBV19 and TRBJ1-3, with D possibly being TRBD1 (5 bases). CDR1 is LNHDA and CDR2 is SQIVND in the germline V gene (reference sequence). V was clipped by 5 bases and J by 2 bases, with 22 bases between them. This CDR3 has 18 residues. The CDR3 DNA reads TGTGCCAGTAGTTTGCCAGGGTTCCCTCTAAGGACTGGAAACACCATATATTTT. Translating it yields CASSLPGFPLRTGNTIYF.

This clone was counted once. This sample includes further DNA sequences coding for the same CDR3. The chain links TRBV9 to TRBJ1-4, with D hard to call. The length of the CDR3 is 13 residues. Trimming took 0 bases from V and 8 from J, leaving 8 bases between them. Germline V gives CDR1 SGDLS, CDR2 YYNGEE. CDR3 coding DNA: TGTGCCAGCAGCGTAGGGGAGGGCGAAAAACTGTTTTTT. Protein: CASSVGEGEKLFF.

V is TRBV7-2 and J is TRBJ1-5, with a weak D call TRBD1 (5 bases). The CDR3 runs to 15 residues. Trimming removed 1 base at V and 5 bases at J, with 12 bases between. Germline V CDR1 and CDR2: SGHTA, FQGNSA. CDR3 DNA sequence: TGTGCCAGCAGCTTAGAGATAGGCAGGGATCAGCCCCAGCATTTT. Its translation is CASSLEIGRDQPQHF.

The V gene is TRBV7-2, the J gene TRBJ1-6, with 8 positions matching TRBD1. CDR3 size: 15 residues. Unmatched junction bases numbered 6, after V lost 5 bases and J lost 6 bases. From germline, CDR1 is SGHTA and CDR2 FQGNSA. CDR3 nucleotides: TGTGCCAGCAGCCAGGACAGGGCCCGTAATTCACCCCTCCACTTT. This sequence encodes CASSQDRARNSPLHF.

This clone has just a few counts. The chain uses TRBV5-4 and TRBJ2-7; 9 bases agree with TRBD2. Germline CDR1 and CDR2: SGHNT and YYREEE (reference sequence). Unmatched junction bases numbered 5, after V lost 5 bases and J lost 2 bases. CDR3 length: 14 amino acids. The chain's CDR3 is CASSPGTSPYEQYF. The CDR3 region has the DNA TGTGCCAGCAGTCCCGGGACTAGCCCCTACGAGCAGTACTTC.

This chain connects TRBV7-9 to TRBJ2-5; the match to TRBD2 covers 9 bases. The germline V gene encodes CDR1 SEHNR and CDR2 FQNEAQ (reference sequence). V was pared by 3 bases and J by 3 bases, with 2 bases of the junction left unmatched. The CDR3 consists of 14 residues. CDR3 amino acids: CASSLRTSEETQYF. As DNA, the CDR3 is TGTGCCAGCAGCTTGCGGACTAGCGAAGAGACCCAGTACTTC.

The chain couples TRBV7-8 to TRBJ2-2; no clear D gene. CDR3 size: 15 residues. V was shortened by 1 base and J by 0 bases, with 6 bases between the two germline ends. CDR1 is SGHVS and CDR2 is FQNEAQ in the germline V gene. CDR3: CASSLVSANTGELFF. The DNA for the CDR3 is TGTGCCAGCAGCTTAGTGTCTGCGAACACCGGGGAGCTGTTTTTT.

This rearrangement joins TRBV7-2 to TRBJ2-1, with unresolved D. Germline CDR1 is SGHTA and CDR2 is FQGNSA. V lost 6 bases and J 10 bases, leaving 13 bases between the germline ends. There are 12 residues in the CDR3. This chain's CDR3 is CASSLLEAEQFF. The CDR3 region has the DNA TGTGCCAGCAGTCTACTGGAAGCGGAGCAGTTCTTC.

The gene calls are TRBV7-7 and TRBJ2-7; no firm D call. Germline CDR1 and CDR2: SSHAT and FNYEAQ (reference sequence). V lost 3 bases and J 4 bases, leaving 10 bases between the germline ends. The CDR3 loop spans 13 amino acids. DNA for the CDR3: TGTGCCAGCAGCTTCCCCGACACGTACGAGCAGTACTTC. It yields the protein CASSFPDTYEQYF.

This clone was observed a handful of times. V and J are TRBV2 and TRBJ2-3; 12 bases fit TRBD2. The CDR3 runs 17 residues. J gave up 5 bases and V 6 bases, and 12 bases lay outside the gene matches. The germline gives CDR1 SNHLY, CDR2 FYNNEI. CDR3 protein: CASSLGASGGALDTQYF. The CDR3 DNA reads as TGTGCCAGCAGCCTCGGCGCTAGCGGGGGGGCCTTAGATACGCAGTATTTT.

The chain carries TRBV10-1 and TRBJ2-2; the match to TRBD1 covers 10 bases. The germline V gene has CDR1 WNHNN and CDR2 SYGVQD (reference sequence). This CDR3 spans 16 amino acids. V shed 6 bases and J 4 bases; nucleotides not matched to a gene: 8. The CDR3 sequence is CASRKGQGTATGELFF. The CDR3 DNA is TGCGCCAGCAGAAAGGGACAGGGGACCGCCACCGGGGAGCTGTTTTTT.

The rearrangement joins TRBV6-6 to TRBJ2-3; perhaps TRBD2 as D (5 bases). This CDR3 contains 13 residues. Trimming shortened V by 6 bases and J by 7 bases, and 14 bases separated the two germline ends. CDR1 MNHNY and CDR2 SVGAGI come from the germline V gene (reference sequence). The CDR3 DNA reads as TGTGCCAGCAGCTTCTCCACGGGGTATACGCAGTATTTT. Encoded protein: CASSFSTGYTQYF.

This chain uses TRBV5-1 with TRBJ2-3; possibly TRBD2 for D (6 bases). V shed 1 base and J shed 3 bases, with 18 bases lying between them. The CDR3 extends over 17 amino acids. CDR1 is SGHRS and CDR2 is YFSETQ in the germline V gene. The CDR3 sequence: CASSLFGLAQGTDTQYF. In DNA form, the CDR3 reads TGCGCCAGCAGCTTGTTCGGCCTAGCGCAAGGAACAGATACGCAGTATTTT.

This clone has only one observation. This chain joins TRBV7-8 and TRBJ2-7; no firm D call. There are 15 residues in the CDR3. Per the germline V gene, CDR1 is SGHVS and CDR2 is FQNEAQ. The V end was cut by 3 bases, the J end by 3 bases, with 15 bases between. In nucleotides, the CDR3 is TGTGCCAGCAGCTTGGGTCGGTCCGGAGTCTACGAGCAGTACTTC. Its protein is CASSLGRSGVYEQYF.